Listed here are 18 T cell receptor beta chains from one sample, sequenced in a study of Ad26.COV2.S vaccination and SARS-CoV-2 variants. The sample's treatment: around 19 received Ad26.COV2.S at low or high dose, single or two shots; 5 received placebo; per-sample allocation not given. Sampling took place 63 days after the first vaccine or placebo injection. Profiled with immunoSEQ multiplex PCR; TCRdb holds only in-frame clones, not every one. The sample consists of roughly 420,000 clones, roughly nine tenths of them appearing once. The sequencing here drew on peripheral blood, taken in a trial of Ad26.COV2.S vaccine versus placebo. All receptors derive from a person between 18 and 65 years old who received the Ad26.COV2.S COVID-19 vaccine or a placebo.

The chain combines TRBV21-1 with TRBJ2-2; the table's D call TRBD1 went unverified against the DNA. TRBV21-1 has pseudogene status. This CDR3 contains 12 residues. CDR3 nucleotide sequence: TGTGCCTGCGACAGGTGCACCGGGGAGCTGTTTTTT. Its translation is CACDRCTGELFF.

This clone was counted only a few times. The rearrangement uses TRBV5-1 and TRBJ2-1, with 8 bases aligning to TRBD1. Germline V lookup: CDR1 SGHRS, CDR2 YFSETQ. CDR3 length: 16 residues. The V and J ends lost 4 bases and 0 bases, in that order; junction bases with no gene match: 6. The CDR3 DNA follows: TGCGCCAGCAGCCCGCTACAGGGGGTCTCCTACAATGAGCAGTTCTTC. Encoded protein: CASSPLQGVSYNEQFF. Combining the CDR3 with reference TRBV5-1 and TRBJ2-1 gives the whole variable domain KAGVTQTPRYLIKTRGQQVTLSCSPISGHRSVSWYQQTPGQGLQFLFEYFSETQRNKGNFPGRFSGRQFSNSRSEMNVSTLELGDSALYLCASSPLQGVSYNEQFFGPGTRLTVL.

The rearrangement links TRBV27 to TRBJ1-4; 10 bases line up with TRBD1. The CDR3 consists of 15 residues. Germline loops: CDR1 MNHEY, CDR2 SMNVEV (reference sequence). The V segment lost 1 base and the J segment 8 bases; nucleotides outside the gene matches: 4. CDR3 sequence (DNA): TGTGCCAGCAGTTTATTTGGGACAGGGGAAGAAAAACTGTTTTTT. This encodes CASSLFGTGEEKLFF. The variable domain in full, completed from reference TRBV27 and TRBJ1-4, reads EAQVTQNPRYLITVTGKKLTVTCSQNMNHEYMSWYRQDPGLGLRQIYYSMNVEVTDKGDVPEGYKVSRKEKRNFPLILESPSPNQTSLYFCASSLFGTGEEKLFFGSGTQLSVL.

The rearrangement links TRBV28 to TRBJ1-5; no clear D. Looked up from germline, CDR1 is MDHEN and CDR2 is SYDVKM. This CDR3 comprises 13 residues. The V end was cut by 1 base, the J end by 4 bases, with 5 bases between. CDR3: CASSLFRNQPQHF. The CDR3 nucleotides read TGTGCCAGCAGTTTATTCCGTAATCAGCCCCAGCATTTT.

This chain links TRBV23-1 with TRBJ2-2; possibly TRBD1 for D (5 bases). TRBV23-1 is filed as an ORF, its function uncertain. The V end was cut by 2 bases, the J end by 2 bases, with 24 bases between. The CDR3 has 20 amino acids. Here the CDR3 DNA reads TGCGCCAGCAGTCAACGCACAGGCCTTTCCCCACCCGCAAACACCGGGGAGCTGTTTTTT. Translation: CASSQRTGLSPPANTGELFF.

The CDR3, as DNA: TGTGCCAGCAGTGACGTCTACGAGCAGTACTTC. This gives the protein CASSDVYEQYF. This sequence joins TRBV2 and TRBJ2-7; D is undetermined. CDR1 and CDR2 from the germline V gene are SNHLY and FYNNEI. This CDR3 has 11 residues. With 3 bases removed from V and 3 bases from J, the gap between germline ends came to 3 bases. Drawing the rest from reference TRBV2 and TRBJ2-7, the complete variable domain is EPEVTQTPSHQVTQMGQEVILRCVPISNHLYFYWYRQILGQKVEFLVSFYNNEISEKSEIFDDQFSVERPDGSNFTLKIRSTKLEDSAMYFCASSDVYEQYFGPGTRLTVT.

The chain is built from TRBV18 and TRBJ2-7, with a tentative D call TRBD1 (6 bases). Germline-derived CDR1 and CDR2 are KGHSH and LQKENI. Trimming stripped 1 base from V and 4 bases from J, with 14 bases between. The CDR3 contains 15 residues. The CDR3 nucleotides are TGTGCCAGCTCACCACGTGCAACAGGGCTTTACGAGCAGTACTTC. It encodes CASSPRATGLYEQYF.

CDR3 DNA: TGTGCCAGCAGCTCTCGAAGGAACAGGGGGCCTATCACAGATACGCAGTATTTT. It is translated as CASSSRRNRGPITDTQYF. The chain joins TRBV7-3 to TRBJ2-3; 9 bases are shared with TRBD1. The J segment lost 2 bases and the V segment lost 4 bases, leaving 13 bases of the junction unmatched. The CDR3 is 18 amino acids. Germline CDR1 and CDR2: SGHTA and FQGTGA.

The chain has TRBV13 and TRBJ2-5; D assignment may be TRBD1 or TRBD2 (5 bases each). Germline V gives CDR1 PRHDT, CDR2 FYEKMQ (reference sequence). The V end was cut by 4 bases, the J end by 5 bases, with 11 bases between. The CDR3 consists of 13 residues. The CDR3 sequence is CASSWGWGETQYF. In nucleotides, the CDR3 is TGTGCCAGCAGCTGGGGGTGGGGCGAGACCCAGTACTTC. The full variable domain, with the rest looked up from reference TRBV13 and TRBJ2-5, is AAGVIQSPRHLIKEKRETATLKCYPIPRHDTVYWYQQGPGQDPQFLISFYEKMQSDKGSIPDRFSAQQFSDYHSELNMSSLELGDSALYFCASSWGWGETQYFGPGTRLLVL.

V gene TRBV7-2 combines with J gene TRBJ2-3; weak D call: TRBD2 (6 bases). Between the trimmed V and J ends, which lost 4 bases and 5 bases, there was a span of 13 bases. Per germline, CDR1 SGHTA and CDR2 FQGNSA. This CDR3 has 14 amino acids. The CDR3 DNA is TGTGCCAGCAGCTCCGCGTGGGGGGAAGATACGCAGTATTTT. This gives the protein CASSSAWGEDTQYF. Using reference TRBV7-2 and TRBJ2-3 for the parts outside the CDR3, the full variable domain is GAGVSQSPSNKVTEKGKDVELRCDPISGHTALYWYRQSLGQGLEFLIYFQGNSAPDKSGLPSDRFSAERTGGSVSTLTIQRTQQEDSAVYLCASSSAWGEDTQYFGPGTRLTVL.

V gene TRBV5-1 combines with J gene TRBJ2-7, with D possibly being TRBD2 (5 bases). The CDR3 totals 14 residues. The V end was cut by 0 bases, the J end by 3 bases, with 10 bases between. Germline CDR1 reads SGHRS; CDR2 reads YFSETQ. DNA of the CDR3: TGCGCCAGCAGCTTGGCGCACCGGGGCTACGAGCAGTACTTC. This codes for CASSLAHRGYEQYF. The variable domain in full, completed from reference TRBV5-1 and TRBJ2-7, reads KAGVTQTPRYLIKTRGQQVTLSCSPISGHRSVSWYQQTPGQGLQFLFEYFSETQRNKGNFPGRFSGRQFSNSRSEMNVSTLELGDSALYLCASSLAHRGYEQYFGPGTRLTVT.

The chain couples TRBV3-1 (or the pseudogene TRBV3-2) to TRBJ1-1; unclear D gene. Trimming took 3 bases from V and 1 from J, leaving 6 bases between them. The CDR3 is made up of 13 amino acids. CDR1 and CDR2 (germline): LGHDT, YNNKEL (reference sequence). CDR3 DNA: TGTGCCAGCAGCCAGGCCCCGAACACTGAAGCTTTCTTT. This sequence encodes CASSQAPNTEAFF.

About this clone itself: The same CDR3 arises from other DNA sequences in this sample as well. The chain has TRBV2 and TRBJ2-7, with 8 bases matching TRBD1. In germline, CDR1 is SNHLY, CDR2 FYNNEI. The CDR3 is 14 residues long. With V trimmed by 3 bases and J by 1 base, 2 bases remained unmatched. In DNA, the CDR3 is TGTGCCAGCAGTGACCAGGGGGCTTCCTACGAGCAGTACTTC. Translated, it gives CASSDQGASYEQYF.

J is TRBJ1-1 and V is TRBV4-2; D is uncertain. Germline V gene sequence: CDR1 LGHNA, CDR2 YNFKEQ. V gave up 0 bases and J gave up 5 bases, with 10 bases separating them. The CDR3 sequence is 14 residues long. CDR3 nucleotides: TGTGCCAGCAGCCAAGAATGGGTTGAGACTGAAGCTTTCTTT. Its protein is CASSQEWVETEAFF.

The chain joins TRBV5-1 to TRBJ2-1; 7 bases agree with TRBD1. In germline, CDR1 is SGHRS, CDR2 YFSETQ. The CDR3 covers 17 residues. With V trimmed by 0 bases and J by 4 bases, 10 bases remained unmatched. CDR3 coding DNA: TGCGCCAGCAGCTTGGCAAGCAGAGGGGGCGTATACAATGAGCAGTTCTTC. Amino acids: CASSLASRGGVYNEQFF. Filled out from reference TRBV5-1 and TRBJ2-1, the complete variable domain reads KAGVTQTPRYLIKTRGQQVTLSCSPISGHRSVSWYQQTPGQGLQFLFEYFSETQRNKGNFPGRFSGRQFSNSRSEMNVSTLELGDSALYLCASSLASRGGVYNEQFFGPGTRLTVL.

The chain combines TRBV4-2 with TRBJ1-1; D unclear. The V gene lost 3 bases and the J gene lost 0 bases, with 14 bases spanning the gap. CDR3 size: 16 residues. CDR1 and CDR2 from the germline V gene are LGHNA and YNFKEQ. The CDR3 is CASSHSQGPVNTEAFF. DNA for the CDR3: TGTGCCAGCAGCCATTCTCAAGGACCGGTGAACACTGAAGCTTTCTTT.

V is TRBV3-1 (or the pseudogene TRBV3-2) and J is TRBJ1-6; the D gene is possibly TRBD1 (6 bases). The V and J ends lost 4 bases and 0 bases respectively, with 13 bases between them. CDR1 is LGHDT and CDR2 is YNNKEL in the germline V gene (reference sequence). This CDR3 is built from 17 residues. Here the CDR3 DNA reads TGTGCCAGCAGCCCCCCAGGGGTCAGCTCCTATAATTCACCCCTCCACTTT. It encodes CASSPPGVSSYNSPLHF.

The chain uses TRBV19 and TRBJ2-5; TRBD1 agrees at 7 bases. Losses at the gene ends were 6 bases for V and 0 bases for J; bases not matched to a gene: 4. Germline CDR1 and CDR2: LNHDA and SQIVND (reference sequence). The CDR3 runs 14 residues. CDR3: CASRDRSYQETQYF. The DNA of the CDR3 is TGTGCCAGTAGGGACAGGTCGTACCAAGAGACCCAGTACTTC.